This T cell receptor beta chain was recorded in a study of CD8+ T cells in alopecia areata. Findings of the study overall: Having one nonresponder leaves uncertain how baseline CD8+ expansion relates to response.

The germline V gene has CDR1 LNHDA and CDR2 SQIVND (reference sequence). There are 14 residues in the CDR3. V was pared by 6 bases and J by 4 bases, with 12 bases between. The authors extracted RNA and reverse transcribed it into cDNA as the sequencing template. Produced via immunoSEQ multiplex PCR; TCRdb's table is partial and in-frame only. The table lists about 220,000 clones, more than 45% of them singletons. Treatment in this sample: oral pan-JAK inhibitor, 5-10 mg twice daily. Note on this clone: Antigen unknown.

This specimen consisted of CD4+ T cells sorted from blood, obtained at week 4, from a patient treated with tofacitinib. The V and J genes are TRBV19 and TRBJ2-2; D is possibly TRBD1 (6 bases). This TCR came from a human donor with alopecia areata. The CDR3 sequence: CASSPTGFTGELFF. CDR3 nucleotide sequence: TGTGCCAGTAGCCCAACAGGGTTCACCGGGGAGCTGTTTTTT.